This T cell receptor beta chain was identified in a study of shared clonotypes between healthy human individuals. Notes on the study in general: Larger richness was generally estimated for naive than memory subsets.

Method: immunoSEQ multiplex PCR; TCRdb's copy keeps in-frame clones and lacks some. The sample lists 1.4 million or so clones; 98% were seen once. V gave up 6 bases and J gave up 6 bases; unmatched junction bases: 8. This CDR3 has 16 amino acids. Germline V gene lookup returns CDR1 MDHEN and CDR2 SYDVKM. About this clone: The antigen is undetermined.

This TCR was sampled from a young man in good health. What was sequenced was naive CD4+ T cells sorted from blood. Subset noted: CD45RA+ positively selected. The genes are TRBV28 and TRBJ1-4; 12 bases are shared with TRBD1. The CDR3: CASRTGTGGGDEKLFF. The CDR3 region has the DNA TGTGCCAGCAGAACCGGGACAGGGGGCGGTGATGAAAAACTGTTTTTT.